This TCR beta chain is from a study of blood T cell repertoires in COVID-19. Study summary: Sample material is recorded as cDNA or gDNA derived from T cells, B-cell-depleted T cells, or PBMCs.

The CDR3 sequence is 16 residues long. Deletions cut 0 bases from V and 3 bases from J, with 15 bases between. Germline CDR1 reads SGHNT; CDR2 reads YYREEE (reference sequence). Measured with immunoSEQ multiplex PCR; TCRdb has only the in-frame clones, and not every one. The table records roughly 430,000 clones, 88% of them present only once. Material: PBMCs or T cells enriched from blood (not recorded which). This TCR came from a woman in her thirties or forties with acute COVID-19. J is TRBJ2-5 and V is TRBV5-4; D possibly corresponds to TRBD1 (6 bases). Written as DNA, the CDR3 is TGTGCCAGCAGCTTGGGAGGCTCGACAGGAAAAGAGACCCAGTACTTC. Encoded protein: CASSLGGSTGKETQYF.